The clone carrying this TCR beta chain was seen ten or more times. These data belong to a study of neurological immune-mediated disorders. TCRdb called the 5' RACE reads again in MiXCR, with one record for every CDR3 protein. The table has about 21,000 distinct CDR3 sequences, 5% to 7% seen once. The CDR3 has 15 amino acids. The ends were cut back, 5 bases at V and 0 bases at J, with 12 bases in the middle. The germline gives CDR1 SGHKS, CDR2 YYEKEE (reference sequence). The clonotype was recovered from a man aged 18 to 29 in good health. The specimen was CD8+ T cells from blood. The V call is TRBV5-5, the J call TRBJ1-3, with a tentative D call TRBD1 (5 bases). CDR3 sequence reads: CASRLDNYSGNTIYF. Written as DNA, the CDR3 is TGTGCCAGCAGACTGGACAATTACTCTGGAAACACCATATATTTT.